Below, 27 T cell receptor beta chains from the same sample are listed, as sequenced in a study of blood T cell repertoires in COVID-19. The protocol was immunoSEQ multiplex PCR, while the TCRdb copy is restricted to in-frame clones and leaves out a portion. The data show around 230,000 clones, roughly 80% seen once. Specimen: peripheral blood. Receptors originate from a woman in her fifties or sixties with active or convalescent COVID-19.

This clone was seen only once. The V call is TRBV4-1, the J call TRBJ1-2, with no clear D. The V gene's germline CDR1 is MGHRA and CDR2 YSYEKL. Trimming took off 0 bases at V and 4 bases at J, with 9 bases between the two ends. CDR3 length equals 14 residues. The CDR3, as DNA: TGCGCCAGCAGCCAAGACGCCAGGTCCTATGGCTACACCTTC. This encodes CASSQDARSYGYTF.

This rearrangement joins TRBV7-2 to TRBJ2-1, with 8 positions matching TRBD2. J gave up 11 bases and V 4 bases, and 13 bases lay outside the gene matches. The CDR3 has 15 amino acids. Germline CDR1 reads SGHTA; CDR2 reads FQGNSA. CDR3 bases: TGTGCCAGCAGCTCTCCGGGGCGGGGGGATATTCAGCAGTTCTTC. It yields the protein CASSSPGRGDIQQFF.

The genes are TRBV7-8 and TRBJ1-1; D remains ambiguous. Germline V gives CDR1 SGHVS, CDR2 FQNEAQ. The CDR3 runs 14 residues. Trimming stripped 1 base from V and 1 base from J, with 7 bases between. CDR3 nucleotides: TGTGCCAGCAGCTTAGTGGGCAGGAACACTGAAGCTTTCTTT. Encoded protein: CASSLVGRNTEAFF.

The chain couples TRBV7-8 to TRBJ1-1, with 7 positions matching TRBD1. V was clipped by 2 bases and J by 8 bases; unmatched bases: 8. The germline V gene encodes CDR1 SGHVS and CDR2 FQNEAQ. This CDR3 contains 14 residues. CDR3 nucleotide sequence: TGTGCCAGCAGCTTACAGGGGGGCCTTGTAGAAGCTTTCTTT. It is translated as CASSLQGGLVEAFF.

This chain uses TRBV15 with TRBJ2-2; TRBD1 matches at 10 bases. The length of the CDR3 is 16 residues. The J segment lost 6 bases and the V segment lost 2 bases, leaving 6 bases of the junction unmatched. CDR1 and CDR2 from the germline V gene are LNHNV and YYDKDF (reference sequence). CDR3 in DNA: TGTGCCACCAGCAGATCCGGGACAGGGGCCGCCGGGGAGCTGTTTTTT. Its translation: CATSRSGTGAAGELFF.

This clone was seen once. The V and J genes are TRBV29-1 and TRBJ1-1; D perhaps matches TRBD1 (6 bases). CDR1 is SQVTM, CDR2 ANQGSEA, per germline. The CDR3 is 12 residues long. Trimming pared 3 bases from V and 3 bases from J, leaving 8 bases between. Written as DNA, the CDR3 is TGCAGCGTTGATTCAGGGGACACTGAAGCTTTCTTT. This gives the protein CSVDSGDTEAFF. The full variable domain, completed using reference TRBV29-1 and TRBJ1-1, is SAVISQKPSRDICQRGTSLTIQCQVDSQVTMMFWYRQQPGQSLTLIATANQGSEATYESGFVIDKFPISRPNLTFSTLTVSNMSPEDSSIYLCSVDSGDTEAFFGQGTRLTVV.

The chain's CDR3 is CASSSLEVWETQYF. CDR3 sequence (DNA): TGTGCCAGCAGCTCGCTAGAAGTTTGGGAGACCCAGTACTTC. The chain combines TRBV7-9 with TRBJ2-5, with D unresolved. CDR1 is SEHNR and CDR2 is FQNEAQ in the germline V gene (reference sequence). CDR3 length: 14 amino acids. V lost 4 bases to trimming and J lost 5 bases, with 14 bases between them.

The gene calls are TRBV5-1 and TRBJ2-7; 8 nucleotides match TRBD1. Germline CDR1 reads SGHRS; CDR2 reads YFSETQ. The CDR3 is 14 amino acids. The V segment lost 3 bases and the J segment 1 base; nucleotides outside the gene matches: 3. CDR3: CASSYTGGSYEQYF. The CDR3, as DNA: TGCGCCAGCAGCTATACAGGGGGATCCTACGAGCAGTACTTC.

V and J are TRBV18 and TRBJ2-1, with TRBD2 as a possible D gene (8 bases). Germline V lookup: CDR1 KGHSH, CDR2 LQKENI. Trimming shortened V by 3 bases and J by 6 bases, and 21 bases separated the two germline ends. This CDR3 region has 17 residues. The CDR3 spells CASSPYISGAGGNEQFF. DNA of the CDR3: TGTGCCAGCTCACCTTATATTAGCGGGGCAGGGGGCAATGAGCAGTTCTTC.

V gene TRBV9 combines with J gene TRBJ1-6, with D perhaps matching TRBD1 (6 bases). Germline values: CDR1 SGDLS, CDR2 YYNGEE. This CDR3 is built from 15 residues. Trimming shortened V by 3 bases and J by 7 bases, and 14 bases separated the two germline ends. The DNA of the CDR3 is TGTGCCAGCAGCGGCCGGGACATCTTAAATTCACCCCTCCACTTT. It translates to CASSGRDILNSPLHF.

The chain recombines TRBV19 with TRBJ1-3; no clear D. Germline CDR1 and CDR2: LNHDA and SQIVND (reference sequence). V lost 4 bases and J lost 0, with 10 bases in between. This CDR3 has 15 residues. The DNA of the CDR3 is TGTGCCAGTAGTACTCGGGAATTCTCTGGAAACACCATATATTTT. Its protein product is CASSTREFSGNTIYF.

CDR3 in amino acids: CASTQGRGFGYTF. The CDR3 bases are TGTGCCAGCACCCAGGGGAGGGGATTTGGCTACACCTTC. The V and J genes are TRBV12-3 or TRBV12-4 and TRBJ1-2; TRBD1 might be the D (6 bases). This CDR3 has 13 amino acids. Trimming shortened V by 7 bases and J by 7 bases, and 16 bases separated the two germline ends.

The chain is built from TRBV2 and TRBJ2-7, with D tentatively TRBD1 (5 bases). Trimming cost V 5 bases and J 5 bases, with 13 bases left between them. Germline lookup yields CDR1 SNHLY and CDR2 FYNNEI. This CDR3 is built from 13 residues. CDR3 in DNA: TGTGCCAGCAGTCCTTACAGGAACGACGAGCAGTACTTC. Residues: CASSPYRNDEQYF. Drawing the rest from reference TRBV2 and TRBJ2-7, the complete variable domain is EPEVTQTPSHQVTQMGQEVILRCVPISNHLYFYWYRQILGQKVEFLVSFYNNEISEKSEIFDDQFSVERPDGSNFTLKIRSTKLEDSAMYFCASSPYRNDEQYFGPGTRLTVT.

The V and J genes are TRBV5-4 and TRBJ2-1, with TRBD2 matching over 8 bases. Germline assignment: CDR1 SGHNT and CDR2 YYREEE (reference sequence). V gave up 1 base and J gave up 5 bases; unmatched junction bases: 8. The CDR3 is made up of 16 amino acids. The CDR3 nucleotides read TGTGCCAGCAGCTTGTCGGGGACTAGGACCCACAATGAGCAGTTCTTC. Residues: CASSLSGTRTHNEQFF.

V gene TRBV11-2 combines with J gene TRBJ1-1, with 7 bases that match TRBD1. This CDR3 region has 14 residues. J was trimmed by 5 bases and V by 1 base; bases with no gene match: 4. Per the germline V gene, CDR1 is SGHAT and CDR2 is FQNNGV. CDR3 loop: CASSLVGRGTEAFF. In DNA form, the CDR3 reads TGTGCCAGCAGCTTAGTGGGCAGGGGGACTGAAGCTTTCTTT.

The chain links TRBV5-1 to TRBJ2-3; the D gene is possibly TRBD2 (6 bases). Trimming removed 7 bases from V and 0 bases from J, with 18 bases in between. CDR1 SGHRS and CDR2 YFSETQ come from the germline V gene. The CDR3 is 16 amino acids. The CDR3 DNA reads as TGCGCCAGCTGGGCTGGGGGGACTCCTAGCACAGATACGCAGTATTTT. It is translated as CASWAGGTPSTDTQYF.

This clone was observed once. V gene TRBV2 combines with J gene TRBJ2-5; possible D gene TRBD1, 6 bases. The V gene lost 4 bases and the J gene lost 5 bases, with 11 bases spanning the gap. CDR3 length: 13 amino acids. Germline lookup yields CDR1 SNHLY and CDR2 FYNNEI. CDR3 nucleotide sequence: TGTGCCAGCAGTGTTATTAGGGGGGAGACCCAGTACTTC. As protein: CASSVIRGETQYF.

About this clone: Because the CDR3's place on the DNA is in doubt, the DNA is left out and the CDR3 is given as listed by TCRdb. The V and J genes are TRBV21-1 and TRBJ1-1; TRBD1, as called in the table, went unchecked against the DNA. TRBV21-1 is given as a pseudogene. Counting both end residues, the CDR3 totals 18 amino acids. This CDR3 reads CASSKRVGQGALGTEAFF.

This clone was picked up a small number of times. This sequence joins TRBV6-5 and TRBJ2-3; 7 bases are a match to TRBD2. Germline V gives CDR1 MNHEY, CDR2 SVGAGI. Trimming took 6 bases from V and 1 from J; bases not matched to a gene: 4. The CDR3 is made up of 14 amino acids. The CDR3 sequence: CASRLTSRTDTQYF. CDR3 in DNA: TGTGCCAGCAGGTTGACTAGCCGCACAGATACGCAGTATTTT.

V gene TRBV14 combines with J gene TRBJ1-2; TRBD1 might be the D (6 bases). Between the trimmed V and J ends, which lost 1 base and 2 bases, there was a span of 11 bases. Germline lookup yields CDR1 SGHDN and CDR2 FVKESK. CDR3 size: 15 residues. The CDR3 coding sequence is TGTGCCAGCAGCCAAGTCAGGGGCGCGAACTATGGCTACACCTTC. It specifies CASSQVRGANYGYTF.

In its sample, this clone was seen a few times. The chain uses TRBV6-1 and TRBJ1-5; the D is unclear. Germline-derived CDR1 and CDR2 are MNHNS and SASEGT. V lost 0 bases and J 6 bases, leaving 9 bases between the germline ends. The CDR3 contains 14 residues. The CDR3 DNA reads TGTGCCAGCAGTGAAGCGCTCCGGGGTCAGCCCCAGCATTTT. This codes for CASSEALRGQPQHF.

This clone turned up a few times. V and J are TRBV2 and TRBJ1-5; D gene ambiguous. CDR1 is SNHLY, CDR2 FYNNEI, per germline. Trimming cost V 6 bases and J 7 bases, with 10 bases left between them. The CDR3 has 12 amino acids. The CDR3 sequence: CASRTEGQPQHF. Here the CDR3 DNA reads TGTGCCAGCAGGACCGAGGGCCAGCCCCAGCATTTT.

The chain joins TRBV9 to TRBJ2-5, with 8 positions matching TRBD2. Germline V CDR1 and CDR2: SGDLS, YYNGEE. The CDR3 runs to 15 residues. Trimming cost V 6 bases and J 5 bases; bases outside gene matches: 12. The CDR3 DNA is TGTGCCAGCACCCCGGGAGGGGCGGGTACTGAGACCCAGTACTTC. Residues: CASTPGGAGTETQYF. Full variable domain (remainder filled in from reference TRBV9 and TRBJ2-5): DSGVTQTPKHLITATGQRVTLRCSPRSGDLSVYWYQQSLDQGLQFLIQYYNGEERAKGNILERFSAQQFPDLHSELNLSSLELGDSALYFCASTPGGAGTETQYFGPGTRLLVL.

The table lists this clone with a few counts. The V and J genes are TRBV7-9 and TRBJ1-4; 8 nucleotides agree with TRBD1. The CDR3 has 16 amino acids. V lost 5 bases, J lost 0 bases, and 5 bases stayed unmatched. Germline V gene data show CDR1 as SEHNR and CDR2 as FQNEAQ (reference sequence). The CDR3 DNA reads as TGTGCCAGCAGCCGCGGACAGGGTGCAACTAATGAAAAACTGTTTTTT. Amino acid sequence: CASSRGQGATNEKLFF.

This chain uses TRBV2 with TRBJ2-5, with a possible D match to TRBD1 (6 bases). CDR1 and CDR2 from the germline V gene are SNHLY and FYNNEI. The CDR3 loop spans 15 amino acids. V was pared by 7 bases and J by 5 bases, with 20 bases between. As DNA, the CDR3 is TGTGCCAGCATCCCTTTAAATACTAGGGGGGAGACCCAGTACTTC. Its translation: CASIPLNTRGETQYF.

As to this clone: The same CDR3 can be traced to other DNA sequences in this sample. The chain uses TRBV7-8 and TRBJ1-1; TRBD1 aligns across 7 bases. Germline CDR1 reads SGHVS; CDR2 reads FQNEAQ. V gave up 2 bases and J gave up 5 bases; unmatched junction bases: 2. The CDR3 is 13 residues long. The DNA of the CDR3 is TGTGCCAGCAGCTTAACAGGGGATACTGAAGCTTTCTTT. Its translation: CASSLTGDTEAFF.

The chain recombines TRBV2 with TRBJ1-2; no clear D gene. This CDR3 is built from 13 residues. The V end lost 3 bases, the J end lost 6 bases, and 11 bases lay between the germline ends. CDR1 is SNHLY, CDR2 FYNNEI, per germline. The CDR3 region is CASSELEAHGYTF. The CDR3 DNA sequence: TGTGCCAGCAGTGAGCTGGAGGCCCATGGCTACACCTTC. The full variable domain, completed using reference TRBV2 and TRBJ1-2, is EPEVTQTPSHQVTQMGQEVILRCVPISNHLYFYWYRQILGQKVEFLVSFYNNEISEKSEIFDDQFSVERPDGSNFTLKIRSTKLEDSAMYFCASSELEAHGYTFGSGTRLTVV.